Listed below are T cell receptor beta chains from one sample, sequenced in a study of blood T cell repertoires in COVID-19. Some clones are missing from TCRdb's copy, which holds only in-frame ones; the method was immunoSEQ multiplex PCR. The sample consists of tens of thousands of clones, approximately 88% of them appearing once. Sequencing was carried out using peripheral blood. These receptors were collected from a human donor with active COVID-19. The donor label of this sample is uncertain. CDR3s include the opening cysteine and the closing phenylalanine or tryptophan. The D gene is left open where the match is weak. Size values are once, few and many counts, or a class for expanded clones, and some rows have none.

size: few; D: TRBD1; V: TRBV24-1; J: TRBJ2-1; CDR3: CATSAPDRGLGNEQFF; DNA: TGTGCCACCAGTGCCCCGGACAGGGGGCTTGGCAATGAGCAGTTCTTC
size: -; D: TRBD1; V: TRBV7-2; J: TRBJ1-5; CDR3: CASSLWGQGDQPQHF; DNA: TGTGCCAGCAGCTTATGGGGACAGGGTGATCAGCCCCAGCATTTT
size: -; D: -; V: TRBV29-1; J: TRBJ2-1; CDR3: CSVDGGGTNEQFF; DNA: TGCAGCGTTGATGGTGGGGGGACCAATGAGCAGTTCTTC
size: -; D: -; V: TRBV5-5; J: TRBJ2-5; CDR3: CASSLGGPQETQYF; DNA: TGTGCCAGCAGCTTGGGGGGGCCCCAAGAGACCCAGTACTTC
size: -; D: TRBD2; V: TRBV19; J: TRBJ2-1; CDR3: CASSIEGLAGYRLNEQFF; DNA: TGTGCCAGTAGTATAGAGGGGCTAGCGGGGTACAGGCTCAATGAGCAGTTCTTC
size: -; D: TRBD2; V: TRBV7-9; J: TRBJ2-7; CDR3: CASSPTRLAGVGEQYF; DNA: TGTGCCAGCAGCCCGACGCGACTAGCGGGAGTGGGCGAGCAGTACTTC
size: -; D: TRBD1; V: TRBV5-1; J: TRBJ1-4; CDR3: CASSLDQGANEKLFF; DNA: TGCGCCAGCAGCTTGGATCAGGGGGCTAATGAAAAACTGTTTTTT
size: -; D: TRBD1; V: TRBV19; J: TRBJ2-6; CDR3: CATSGTALFGANVLTF; DNA: TGTGCCACCTCCGGGACAGCCCTTTTTGGGGCCAACGTCCTGACTTTC
size: few; D: -; V: TRBV5-5; J: TRBJ2-7; CDR3: CASSGMDFAESYEQYF; DNA: TGTGCCAGCAGCGGGATGGACTTCGCGGAGAGCTACGAGCAGTACTTC
size: once; D: TRBD2; V: TRBV19; J: TRBJ2-5; CDR3: CASSILAGGGETQYF; DNA: TGTGCCAGTAGTATACTAGCGGGAGGGGGGGAGACCCAGTACTTC
size: -; D: -; V: TRBV21-1; J: TRBJ1-6; CDR3: CASPTLSKGRRRSYNSPLHF; DNA: TGTGCCAGCCCCACGCTGAGTAAGGGGCGCCGAAGGTCCTATAATTCACCCCTCCACTTT
size: -; D: -; V: TRBV9; J: TRBJ2-7; CDR3: CASSVSGTESYEQYF; DNA: TGTGCCAGCAGCGTGTCGGGTACGGAGTCCTACGAGCAGTACTTC
size: -; D: -; V: TRBV10-3; J: TRBJ2-5; CDR3: CAISDRRGNQETQYF; DNA: TGTGCCATCAGCGATCGGAGAGGGAATCAAGAGACCCAGTACTTC
size: -; D: TRBD2; V: TRBV27; J: TRBJ2-1; CDR3: CASSFTSGRFNEQFF; DNA: TGTGCCAGCAGTTTCACTAGCGGGAGGTTCAATGAGCAGTTCTTC
size: -; D: TRBD2; V: TRBV27; J: TRBJ2-2; CDR3: CASSLEGGGTGELFF; DNA: TGTGCCAGCAGTTTGGAGGGCGGGGGCACCGGGGAGCTGTTTTTT
size: -; D: TRBD2; V: TRBV9; J: TRBJ2-2; CDR3: CASGRLAGEGELFF; DNA: TGTGCCAGCGGTAGACTAGCGGGTGAAGGGGAGCTGTTTTTT
size: -; D: -; V: TRBV21-1; J: TRBJ2-7; CDR3: CASSLPPGSYEQYF; DNA: TGTGCCAGCAGCCTCCCCCCAGGCTCCTACGAGCAGTACTTC
size: -; D: -; V: TRBV19; J: TRBJ2-5; CDR3: CASSITAVYQETQYF; DNA: TGTGCCAGTAGTATTACTGCGGTATACCAAGAGACCCAGTACTTC
size: -; D: TRBD1; V: TRBV5-1; J: TRBJ1-1; CDR3: CASSLKQGAAEAFF; DNA: TGCGCCAGCAGCCTTAAACAGGGGGCCGCTGAAGCTTTCTTT
size: -; D: TRBD2; V: TRBV9; J: TRBJ2-3; CDR3: CASSAPTSGRADTQYF; DNA: TGTGCCAGCAGCGCCCCGACTAGCGGGAGAGCCGATACGCAGTATTTT
size: -; D: -; V: TRBV19; J: TRBJ2-7; CDR3: CASSPGQTYEQYF; DNA: TGTGCCAGTAGCCCAGGGCAGACCTACGAGCAGTACTTC
size: -; D: -; V: TRBV11-3; J: TRBJ2-1; CDR3: CASRMRASYNEQFF; DNA: TGTGCCAGCAGAATGAGGGCTTCCTACAATGAGCAGTTCTTC
size: -; D: TRBD2; V: TRBV19; J: TRBJ2-3; CDR3: CASSPAGGTDTQYF; DNA: TGTGCCAGTAGTCCAGCGGGAGGGACAGATACGCAGTATTTT
size: -; D: TRBD1; V: TRBV2; J: TRBJ1-1; CDR3: CASSFGTETMNTEAFF; DNA: TGTGCCAGCAGCTTCGGGACAGAAACAATGAACACTGAAGCTTTCTTT
size: -; D: TRBD1; V: TRBV6-5; J: TRBJ2-5; CDR3: CASSYSTGETQETQYF; DNA: TGTGCCAGCAGTTACTCGACAGGGGAGACTCAAGAGACCCAGTACTTC
size: -; D: TRBD2; V: TRBV6-2/TRBV6-3; J: TRBJ2-7; CDR3: CASSRTSGRAYEQYF; DNA: TGTGCCAGCAGCAGGACTAGCGGGAGAGCTTACGAGCAGTACTTC
size: -; D: TRBD2; V: TRBV9; J: TRBJ2-3; CDR3: CASNTRGAGADTQYF; DNA: TGTGCCAGCAACACGAGAGGGGCGGGAGCAGATACGCAGTATTTT
size: -; D: TRBD1; V: TRBV19; J: TRBJ1-4; CDR3: CASSIDGTGVEKLFF; DNA: TGTGCCAGTAGTATAGATGGGACAGGGGTTGAAAAACTGTTTTTT
size: -; D: -; V: TRBV5-4; J: TRBJ2-2; CDR3: CASSAPTGELFF; DNA: TGTGCCAGCAGCGCGCCCACCGGGGAGCTGTTTTTT
size: -; D: -; V: TRBV21-1; J: TRBJ1-1; CDR3: CASSKRKRDHCTEAFF; DNA: TGTGCCAGCAGCAAAAGAAAGCGGGACCACTGCACTGAAGCTTTCTTT
size: few; D: TRBD1; V: TRBV5-5; J: TRBJ2-7; CDR3: CASSFGDRGYEQYF; DNA: TGTGCCAGCAGCTTCGGTGACAGGGGCTACGAGCAGTACTTC
size: -; D: -; V: TRBV28; J: TRBJ2-7; CDR3: CASSLPGEQYF; DNA: TGTGCCAGCAGTTTACCGGGCGAGCAGTACTTC
size: -; D: -; V: TRBV19; J: TRBJ1-2; CDR3: CASREGAGFYGYTF; DNA: TGTGCCAGTAGGGAAGGAGCGGGATTCTATGGCTACACCTTC
size: -; D: -; V: TRBV6-5; J: TRBJ1-2; CDR3: CASSPSVGYTF; DNA: TGTGCCAGCAGCCCCTCGGTTGGCTACACCTTC
size: -; D: TRBD2; V: TRBV7-8; J: TRBJ2-1; CDR3: CASSSTKGLAGGPYDNEQFF; DNA: TGTGCCAGCAGCTCGACAAAGGGACTAGCGGGAGGGCCCTACGACAATGAGCAGTTCTTC